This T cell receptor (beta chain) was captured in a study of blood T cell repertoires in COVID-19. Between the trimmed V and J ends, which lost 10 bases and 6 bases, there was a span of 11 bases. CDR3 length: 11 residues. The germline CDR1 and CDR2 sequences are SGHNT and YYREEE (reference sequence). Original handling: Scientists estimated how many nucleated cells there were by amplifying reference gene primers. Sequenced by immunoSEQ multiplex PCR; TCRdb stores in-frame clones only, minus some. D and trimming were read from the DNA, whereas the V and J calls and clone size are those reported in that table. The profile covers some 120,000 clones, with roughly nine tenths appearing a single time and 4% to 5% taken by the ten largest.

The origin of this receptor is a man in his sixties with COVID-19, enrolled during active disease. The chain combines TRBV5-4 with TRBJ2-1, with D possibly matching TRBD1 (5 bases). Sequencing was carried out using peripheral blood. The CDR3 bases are TGTGCCTCCGGCAGGGTCAATGAGCAGTTCTTC. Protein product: CASGRVNEQFF.